These T cell receptor beta chains were read from a single sample in a study of T cell responses to AZD1222 COVID-19 vaccine. TCRdb's table, derived via immunoSEQ multiplex PCR, lists solely in-frame clones and lacks some. The sample shows about 140,000 clones, roughly 90% of them seen only once. The sequencing used peripheral blood, collected on day 0 of AZD1222 vaccination. These receptors were taken from an adult in good health. Each CDR3 is given with its conserved first and last residue. The D gene is left open where the match is weak. Rows may omit the clone size; those that give it use once, few, many or a size class.

j_gene | abundance | d_gene | v_gene | len | CDR3aa | CDR3nt
TRBJ2-1 | - | - | TRBV3-1/TRBV3-2 | 15 | CASSQEADSPNEQFF | TGTGCCAGCAGCCAAGAAGCAGATTCCCCGAATGAGCAGTTCTTC
TRBJ1-1 | - | - | TRBV24-1 | 15 | CATSDPGRGNTEAFF | TGTGCCACCAGTGATCCGGGACGGGGGAACACTGAAGCTTTCTTT
TRBJ2-7 | - | TRBD1 | TRBV6-1 | 16 | CASSATTGTGHSEQYF | TGTGCCAGCAGTGCAACCACCGGGACAGGGCACTCCGAGCAGTACTTC
TRBJ1-3 | - | - | TRBV19 | 16 | CASSYLETVTGNTIYF | TGTGCCAGTAGTTACTTGGAAACAGTTACTGGAAACACCATATATTTT
TRBJ1-4 | once | - | TRBV4-2 | 16 | CASSQDRTPGGEKLFF | TGTGCCAGCAGCCAAGATCGGACCCCCGGTGGGGAAAAACTGTTTTTT
TRBJ1-6 | once | TRBD1 | TRBV10-3 | 16 | CAISDSGRGQGSPLHF | TGTGCCATCAGTGATAGCGGAAGAGGACAGGGATCACCCCTCCACTTT
TRBJ2-4 | - | - | TRBV18 | 12 | CASSPNQDIQYF | TGTGCCAGCTCACCCAACCAGGACATTCAGTACTTC
TRBJ1-2 | once | TRBD1 | TRBV6-5 | 13 | CASRPTGQYGYTF | TGTGCCAGCAGACCGACAGGGCAGTATGGCTACACCTTC
TRBJ1-2 | - | - | TRBV3-1/TRBV3-2 | 15 | CASSQGQQPYYGYTF | TGTGCCAGCAGCCAAGGGCAGCAGCCTTACTATGGCTACACCTTC
TRBJ2-1 | - | - | TRBV19 | 15 | CASSIGQSSYNEQFF | TGTGCCAGTAGTATCGGACAGTCCTCCTACAATGAGCAGTTCTTC
TRBJ2-2 | - | - | TRBV6-6 | 15 | CASSSPGLGTGELFF | TGTGCCAGCAGTTCACCAGGTCTAGGAACCGGGGAGCTGTTTTTT
TRBJ1-5 | - | - | TRBV7-8 | 18 | CASSLAFLDSAYNQPQHF | TGTGCCAGCAGCTTAGCGTTTCTTGACAGCGCTTACAATCAGCCCCAGCATTTT
TRBJ2-5 | - | - | TRBV28 | 16 | CASILRDRLDQETQYF | TGTGCCAGCATATTACGGGACCGCCTAGACCAAGAGACCCAGTACTTC
TRBJ1-4 | - | - | TRBV5-1 | 15 | CASSPTGPTNEKLFF | TGCGCCAGCAGCCCAACGGGCCCAACTAATGAAAAACTGTTTTTT
TRBJ1-4 | few | - | TRBV2 | 13 | CASIRWQGEKLFF | TGTGCCAGCATTAGATGGCAGGGGGAAAAACTGTTTTTT
TRBJ1-1 | - | - | TRBV5-1 | 15 | CASSLGQTMNTEAFF | TGCGCCAGCAGCTTGGGGCAGACCATGAACACTGAAGCTTTCTTT
TRBJ1-5 | - | - | TRBV7-2 | 13 | CASSFGGNQPQHF | TGTGCCAGCAGCTTTGGCGGGAATCAGCCCCAGCATTTT
TRBJ2-7 | - | - | TRBV5-4 | 13 | CASSPGASGEQYF | TGTGCCAGCAGCCCGGGGGCGTCCGGGGAGCAGTACTTC
TRBJ2-5 | - | - | TRBV5-1 | 16 | CASSHPALGSGETQYF | TGCGCCAGCAGTCACCCAGCACTTGGGAGCGGCGAGACCCAGTACTTC
TRBJ1-2 | - | - | TRBV9 | 15 | CASSAPTGTGPGYTF | TGTGCCAGCAGCGCCCCTACCGGAACAGGGCCTGGCTACACCTTC
TRBJ2-5 | - | TRBD2 | TRBV5-1 | 17 | CASSLSGTSGGQETQYF | TGCGCCAGCAGCCTCTCCGGGACTAGCGGGGGGCAAGAGACCCAGTACTTC
TRBJ1-1 | - | - | TRBV4-1 | 11 | CASSRNTEAFF | TGCGCCAGCAGCCGGAACACTGAAGCTTTCTTT
TRBJ2-7 | - | - | TRBV7-9 | 16 | CASSFVGGRLSYEQYF | TGTGCCAGCAGCTTCGTTGGGGGGCGCTTGTCGTACGAGCAGTACTTC
TRBJ1-4 | - | TRBD1 | TRBV19 | 16 | CASSITTGTGDEKLFF | TGTGCCAGTAGTATAACCACCGGGACAGGTGATGAAAAACTGTTTTTT
TRBJ1-3 | - | - | TRBV28 | 15 | CASSLFGWRGNTIYF | TGTGCCAGCAGTTTATTTGGGTGGAGAGGAAACACCATATATTTT
TRBJ1-2 | - | - | TRBV19 | 15 | CASSIAGSGSEGYTF | TGTGCCAGTAGTATCGCCGGATCGGGGTCTGAGGGCTACACCTTC
TRBJ2-1 | - | - | TRBV9 | 15 | CASSVAPGLVVEQFF | TGTGCCAGCAGCGTAGCCCCCGGGCTAGTTGTTGAGCAGTTCTTC
TRBJ1-2 | - | - | TRBV4-2 | 14 | CASSQDLGAFGYTF | TGTGCCAGCAGCCAAGATCTGGGGGCCTTTGGCTACACCTTC
TRBJ1-4 | - | - | TRBV28 | 15 | CASSPLIPTNEKLFF | TGTGCCAGCAGTCCCCTCATTCCAACTAATGAAAAACTGTTTTTT
TRBJ2-7 | - | - | TRBV5-4 | 15 | CASSPEVGVSYEQYF | TGTGCCAGCAGCCCCGAGGTGGGGGTCTCCTACGAGCAGTACTTC
TRBJ1-4 | few | - | TRBV10-3 | 13 | CAISESPNEKLFF | TGTGCCATCAGTGAGTCACCTAATGAAAAACTGTTTTTT
TRBJ2-2 | - | - | TRBV7-6 | 10 | CASGEEELFF | TGTGCCAGCGGGGAGGAGGAGCTGTTTTTT
TRBJ1-1 | - | - | TRBV6-5 | 15 | CASNEQGPLNTEAFF | TGTGCCAGCAACGAACAGGGCCCCTTGAACACTGAAGCTTTCTTT
TRBJ2-1 | - | TRBD1 | TRBV5-1 | 15 | CASGTDRDPYNEQFF | TGCGCCAGCGGAACTGACAGGGACCCCTACAATGAGCAGTTCTTC
TRBJ2-7 | - | TRBD1 | TRBV4-2 | 16 | CASSQTLLGQGREQYF | TGTGCCAGCAGCCAAACACTACTTGGACAGGGACGCGAGCAGTACTTC
TRBJ1-1 | once | TRBD1 | TRBV27 | 15 | CASKNSGGGITEAFF | TGTGCCAGCAAAAACTCAGGGGGCGGTATCACTGAAGCTTTCTTT
TRBJ2-5 | - | TRBD2 | TRBV2 | 16 | CASSEASGMYQETQYF | TGTGCCAGCAGTGAAGCGAGCGGGATGTACCAAGAGACCCAGTACTTC
TRBJ2-5 | - | - | TRBV19 | 14 | CASSIRHSQETQYF | TGTGCCAGTAGTATTCGGCACAGCCAAGAGACCCAGTACTTC
TRBJ2-5 | once | TRBD2 | TRBV3-1/TRBV3-2 | 15 | CASSQLAGDRETQYF | TGTGCCAGCAGCCAGCTAGCGGGGGACCGGGAGACCCAGTACTTC
TRBJ2-1 | - | TRBD1 | TRBV28 | 12 | CASRDRVSEQFF | TGTGCCAGCAGGGACAGGGTCAGTGAGCAGTTCTTC